This record covers a single T cell receptor beta chain. Its target is unknown. This sample was included in a study of T cell responses to AZD1222 COVID-19 vaccine. Across the whole study: Pooling was applied to second doses at about 4 or about 12 weeks. Study results and caveats: The study found Spike-specific TCR breadth and depth rose after two AZD1222 doses. Repertoire sampling happened only post peak T cell response.

Clones were sequenced by immunoSEQ multiplex PCR, and TCRdb holds only the in-frame ones, with some missing. The sample carries approximately 150,000 clones, roughly 88% recorded once. Germline values: CDR1 MNHEY, CDR2 SMNVEV (reference sequence). The V gene lost 3 bases and the J gene lost 2 bases, with 11 bases spanning the gap. The CDR3 spans 14 residues. The receptor's source is an adult in good health. The sequences come from peripheral blood, collected on day 0 of AZD1222 vaccination. V usage is TRBV27 and J usage is TRBJ2-7; D gene ambiguous. The DNA for the CDR3 is TGTGCCAGCAGTTTTGATGGGGTAACCTACGAGCAGTACTTC. Translating it yields CASSFDGVTYEQYF.